This T cell receptor beta chain was recovered during a study of cytomegalovirus exposure and HLA in healthy donors (dated by TCRdb to 2016 to 2017). General notes on the study: An earlier analysis of 587 of the donors reported about 290 Gb of sequence data and 100 million to 140 million unique TCR beta sequences from about 179 million T cells. An early release covering roughly 600 HLA-typed donors comprised about 310 gigabases of sequencing data and around 80 million unique TCR sequences. Of the roughly 400 genotyped donors, 65% to 90% fell in the genetic ancestry cluster associated with self-reported Caucasian donors. The study was designed to test whether signatures of past pathogen exposure could be identified by cataloging public T cell receptors. The study used immunosequencing to profile the T cell repertoires of hundreds of subjects and linked those repertoires to cytomegalovirus serostatus. In addition to the first cohort of 666 subjects, a separate validation cohort of over 90 different subjects was used. To predict cytomegalovirus infection status, the study combined high-throughput TCR immunosequencing, statistical association of individual TCRs with disease status, and machine learning. To study patterns of TCR occurrence, a later analysis re-analyzed previously published TCR beta repertoires from 600 to 750 donors and added high-resolution HLA genotyping. In the later analysis, no new phenotypic data were used to find candidate immune exposures; instead, reliance was placed on TCR beta sequences and their occurrence across donors. An earlier analysis of 587 of the donors applied high-throughput TCR beta sequencing to assess whether each TCR beta V gene segment acted as functional or pseudogenic. Donor age, sex, ethnicity and CMV serostatus were compiled alongside the repertoire data. In a later genetic analysis, genome-wide SNP genotypes for about 55% of the roughly 700 donors were used, and that subset was treated as a discovery cohort. Every discovery cohort repertoire had been produced on one sequencing platform. HLA typing included class I and class II loci at four-digit resolution. Typing coverage varied by locus: roughly 629-640 donors for A, B, C, DRB1 and DQB1; roughly 520 for DQA1; over 600 for DPA1; roughly 450 for DPB1. Roughly 5 DR-DQ haplotypes were handled as single units for association and clustering, since linkage in the cohort was strong. Across some 400 genotyped donors of the cohort, an average of 235,054 unique TCR beta nucleotide sequences per donor were sequenced, and 15% to 20% of those sequences were non-productive.

The CDR3 goes from the cysteine to the phenylalanine over 19 residues. The kept DNA is CDR3 alone, 57 bases in frame from the first base. The germline V gene specifies SGHTA as CDR1 and FQGNSA as CDR2. The germline V and J ends show losses of 6 bases and 1 base respectively, and no gene match explains 12 bases of the junction. Turning to this clone: Its antigen remains unidentified. No base-level quality is on record; no much larger clone is a single base apart.

In total, fewer than 750 healthy bone marrow donors made up the cohort. Cohort members were all nominally healthy when sampled, although unrecorded immune exposures were likely present. The donor tested CMV seropositive and was one of the 289 seropositive cohort members. Every donor gave a peripheral blood sample, and the peripheral blood mononuclear cells from that sample were used for TCR beta sequencing. Genomic DNA extraction from the blood cell samples was performed with the Qiagen DNeasy Blood Extraction Kit. Library creation used the immunoSEQ multiplex PCR assay. The multiplex PCR relied on a mix of 60 forward primers for TCR Vbeta segments and 13 reverse primers for TCR Jbeta segments. A multiplex PCR assay on genomic DNA amplified the CDR3 region of rearranged TCR beta genes. On the Illumina HiSeq System, the amplified TCR beta libraries were sequenced as 87-base-pair reads. The study's own analysis went as follows. A later analysis counted tens of millions of unique TCR beta chains across the 666 repertoires, and roughly 10 million of these chains were shared by at least two donors. To remove PCR and sequencing errors, raw reads were error-corrected and collapsed into unique sequences using a nearest-neighbor algorithm that merged closely related sequences. CDR3 sequences were aligned to IMGT reference sequences to assign V, D and J gene segments. For a sequence to be retained, a match of at least six nucleotides was required to both a V gene segment and a J gene segment. Rearrangements were classified as productive when the CDR3 lacked stop codons and remained in frame with V and J, and all other rearrangements were classified as non-productive. Following IMGT convention, CDR3 was defined as the stretch from the second conserved V-encoded cysteine up to the conserved J-encoded phenylalanine. The earlier analysis of about 590 of the donors excluded sequences that lacked an unambiguous match to a single V gene segment. An earlier analysis of fewer than 750 of the donors classified V segments as functional when productive rearrangements were above 56.7% and as segregating when the standard deviation between donors was above 5%. A statistical classification framework was developed to diagnose cytomegalovirus status using the catalog of TCR beta chain sequences. In a later analysis, V and J genes were assigned by comparing TCR nucleotide sequences against IMGT/GENE-DB human TR gene sequences. In a later analysis, CDR3 sequences and most-parsimonious VDJ recombination scenarios were assigned using the TCRdist pipeline. In a later analysis, each TCR beta chain was defined by its CDR3 amino acid sequence together with its V-gene family, and reads without a unique V-gene family were excluded. In a later analysis, 500 to 700 highly shared, low-generation-probability nucleotide sequences were removed to address suspected cross-contamination and a sequencing artifact. In a later analysis, a clonal expansion index for each public chain was calculated from normalized within-repertoire ranks of inferred template counts. In a later analysis, generation probabilities were computed using a VDJ recombination model fitted to out-of-frame rearrangements, and the results were checked against IGoR. In a later analysis, TCR-TCR, TCR-HLA and TCR-CMV co-occurrence was scored with hypergeometric tests, and a repertoire-size bias correction was applied to TCR pairs. False discovery rates were estimated in a later analysis by permuting HLA or CMV assignments 20 times. In a later analysis, co-occurring TCRs were grouped using DBSCAN, and TCRdist sequence similarity was added for clustering within HLA-allele-positive subsets. Co-occurrence clustering excluded repertoires with fewer than 30,000 or more than 120,000 public chains, plus five with anomalous nucleotide sharing. TCRdb mirrors the immuneACCESS table, restricted to in-frame sequences. Some clones are absent from its copies; in checked studies, under half trace to an unresolved V gene, and the reason for the others is unknown. That table is the source of V, J and clone size, and D and trimming were worked out from the DNA. The sample yields fewer than 250,000 clones; under 85% were counted once. Together, the top ten hold roughly a tenth of the sample.

The paper as a whole reports these results and caveats: A further reported finding was that TCR beta sequences accurately predicted the HLA-A and HLA-B alleles for most subjects in the first cohort. It was suggested by the authors that the approach could potentially be generalized to other disease states and immunological phenotypes. In an earlier analysis of several hundred of the donors, most TCR beta V segments were observed in productive rearrangements about 87% or about 30% of the time, broadly matching IMGT annotations. Immune exposure information for the cohort was limited to CMV serostatus. Because the 87-base-pair reads could not distinguish some IMGT-functional V segments, including TRBV6-2 and TRBV6-3, those segments were excluded. In a later genetic analysis, a missense DCLRE1C variant was associated with V-gene and J-gene trimming of TCR beta chains, and the association was replicated in an independent cohort. When HLA alleles, especially DR and DQ, strongly co-occurred, TCR associations were difficult to assign to individual alleles. A later analysis found that most CMV-associated TCR beta chains appeared HLA-restricted, with HLA associations seemingly driven largely by CMV exposure. Several of the top co-occurrence clusters appeared to be linked to parvovirus B19, influenza, CMV and Epstein-Barr virus, according to a later analysis. In a later analysis, TCR association rates were found to vary across HLA loci, with the most associated TCRs seen for DRB1 alleles and the fewest for HLA-C alleles. In a later genetic analysis, fewer N-insertions in productive TCRs were reported among donors in an Asian-associated ancestry cluster than the roughly 700-donor mean. While some public TCRs were present in many individuals, most TCR sequences turned up only very rarely across donors. Only TCR beta chains were sequenced in this cohort, and the absence of alpha or paired-chain data limited detectable features. The study gave a list of about 160 TCR beta chains associated with cytomegalovirus. HLA typing was unavailable for some donors at each locus, so association tests used only the typed subset. The classifier was reported to diagnose cytomegalovirus status with high specificity and sensitivity in both the original and validation cohorts. A group of highly shared sequence variants was considered likely to be a technical artifact of the sequencing pipeline. Because counts were too low, roughly 18 rarely observed V segments, including chromosome 9 orphons, were left out of the earlier analysis of 500 to 650 of the donors. A few of the identified cytomegalovirus-associated TCR beta chains were confirmed in vitro to be specific for cytomegalovirus antigens. In a later analysis, HLA-associated TCR beta chains showed more clonal expansion and lower generation probabilities than non-associated chains that were equally common. In a later analysis, about 17,000 TCR beta sequences were associated with specific HLA alleles at a false discovery rate of 0.05. Presence/absence analyses assumed roughly uniform sequencing depth across donors, an assumption that may not hold. Linkage disequilibrium might explain the correlated functional status among segregating V segments, but an unknown experimental factor could not be ruled out.

Sequenced material: PBMCs. Rearrangement joined TRBV7-2 to TRBJ1-6; 10 bases in between match TRBD1. The sequence was obtained from a woman aged 45-65 years in good health and CMV-seropositive. The DNA sequence reads TGTGCCAGCAGTTTTGCTCGGGACAGGGGATTGTCCTATAATTCACCCCTCCACTTT. It translates to CASSFARDRGLSYNSPLHF.